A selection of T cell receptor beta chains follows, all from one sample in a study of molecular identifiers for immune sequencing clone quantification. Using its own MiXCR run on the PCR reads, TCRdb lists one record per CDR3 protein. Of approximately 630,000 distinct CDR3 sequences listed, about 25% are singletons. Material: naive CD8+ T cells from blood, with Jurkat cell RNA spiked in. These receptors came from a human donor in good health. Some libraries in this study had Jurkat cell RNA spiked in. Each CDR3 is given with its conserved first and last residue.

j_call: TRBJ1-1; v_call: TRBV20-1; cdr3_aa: CSARDLLGFRDGPAAFF
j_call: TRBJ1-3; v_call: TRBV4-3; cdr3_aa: CASSQDGERGSGNTIYF
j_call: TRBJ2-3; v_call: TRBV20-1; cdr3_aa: CSASTSGAALDTQYF
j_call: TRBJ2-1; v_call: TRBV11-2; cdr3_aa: CASSYGTAYNEQFF
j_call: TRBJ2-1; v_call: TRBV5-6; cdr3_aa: CASSLEHNEQFF
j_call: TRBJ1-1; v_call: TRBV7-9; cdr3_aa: CASTLEPSVNTEAFF
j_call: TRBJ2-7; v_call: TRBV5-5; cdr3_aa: CASSLYQADDSYEQYF
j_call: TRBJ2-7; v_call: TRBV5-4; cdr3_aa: CASSLGGVVPYEQYF
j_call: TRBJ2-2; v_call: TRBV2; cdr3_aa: CASSVGSGRSANTGELFF
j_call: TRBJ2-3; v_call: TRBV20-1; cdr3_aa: CSARDPGLNTDTQYF
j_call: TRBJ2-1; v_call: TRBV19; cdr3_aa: CASTPGQRDEQFF
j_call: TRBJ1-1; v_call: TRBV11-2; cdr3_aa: CASSLEFGERTEAFF
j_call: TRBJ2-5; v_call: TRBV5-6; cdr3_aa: CASSFKYQETQYF
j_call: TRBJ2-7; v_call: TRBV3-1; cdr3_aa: CASRQGREQYF
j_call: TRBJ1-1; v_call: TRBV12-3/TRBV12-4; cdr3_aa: CATTGAPTEAFF
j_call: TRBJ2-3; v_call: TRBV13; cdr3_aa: CASSLDRSGTDTQYF
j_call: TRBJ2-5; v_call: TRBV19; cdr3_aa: CASSIDPGTQETQYF
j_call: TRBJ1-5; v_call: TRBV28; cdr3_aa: CASSLAGIYHF
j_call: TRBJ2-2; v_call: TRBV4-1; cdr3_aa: CASSQRYGLAGGPGGELFF
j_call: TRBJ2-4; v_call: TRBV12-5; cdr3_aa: CASGSDQGSIAKNIQYF
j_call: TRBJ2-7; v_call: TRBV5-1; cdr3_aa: CASSSDPHEQYF
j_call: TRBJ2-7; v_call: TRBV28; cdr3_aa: CASSLSGPNDYEQYF
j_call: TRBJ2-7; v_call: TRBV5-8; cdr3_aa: CASSLRLRESYEQYF
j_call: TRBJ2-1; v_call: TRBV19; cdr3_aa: CASSASSGGSYNEQFF
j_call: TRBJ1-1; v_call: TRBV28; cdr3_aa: CASSFGGNAEAFF
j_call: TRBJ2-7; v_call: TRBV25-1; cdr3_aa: CASRGTSGIYEQYF
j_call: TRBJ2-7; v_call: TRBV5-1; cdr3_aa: CASSLDYTKYYEHYF